The rows below give T cell receptor beta chains drawn from one sample of a study of patients and donors after allogeneic stem cell transplantation. Via MiXCR, TCRdb re-called the RT-PCR reads, giving one row per CDR3 protein. The table includes 90,000 to 130,000 distinct CDR3 sequences, around 36% detected once. The specimen was blood, either unsorted or a sorted T cell fraction (not recorded which). The source is a human donor who was either an allogeneic HSCT recipient or a stem cell or donor lymphocyte infusion donor (not recorded which). It is not recorded whose cells these are; they may come from a transplant donor. Each CDR3 is given without its conserved first and last residue.

j_gene: TRBJ1-1
v_gene: TRBV5-1
CDR3aa: ASSGGQGAGTEAF

j_gene: TRBJ2-1
v_gene: TRBV24-1
CDR3aa: ATRGAGQDEQF

j_gene: TRBJ2-5
v_gene: TRBV7-9
CDR3aa: ASSSGAQETQY

j_gene: TRBJ1-5
v_gene: TRBV12-3/TRBV12-4
CDR3aa: ASIYPPGQPQH

j_gene: TRBJ2-2
v_gene: TRBV4-1
CDR3aa: ASSQEKGSTGELF

j_gene: TRBJ2-7
v_gene: TRBV5-8
CDR3aa: ATGTSPNNRYEQY

j_gene: TRBJ2-1
v_gene: TRBV15
CDR3aa: ATSTYASEQF

j_gene: TRBJ1-2
v_gene: TRBV6-5
CDR3aa: ASSYWGGIEVRGYT

j_gene: TRBJ1-2
v_gene: TRBV24-1
CDR3aa: ATSSTQGYRYT

j_gene: TRBJ1-2
v_gene: TRBV7-9
CDR3aa: ASSLAGQGNGYT

j_gene: TRBJ1-2
v_gene: TRBV19
CDR3aa: ASEDRDGYT

j_gene: TRBJ1-2
v_gene: TRBV7-2
CDR3aa: ASSPIQGNYGYT

j_gene: TRBJ2-1
v_gene: TRBV12-3/TRBV12-4
CDR3aa: ASSFHRIYNEQF

j_gene: TRBJ2-7
v_gene: TRBV5-5
CDR3aa: ASTEQGTYEQY

j_gene: TRBJ1-1
v_gene: TRBV7-9
CDR3aa: ASYKDTEAF

j_gene: TRBJ1-1
v_gene: TRBV5-1
CDR3aa: ASSLGPSNTEAF

j_gene: TRBJ1-6
v_gene: TRBV28
CDR3aa: ASSELGSPLH

j_gene: TRBJ2-5
v_gene: TRBV6-6
CDR3aa: ASSLAGVETQY

j_gene: TRBJ1-1
v_gene: TRBV28
CDR3aa: ASSLWGGIGPKAF

j_gene: TRBJ2-3
v_gene: TRBV7-6
CDR3aa: ASSNPRGTDTQY

j_gene: TRBJ2-1
v_gene: TRBV15
CDR3aa: ATSRDQGTSGRGEQF

j_gene: TRBJ2-5
v_gene: TRBV28
CDR3aa: ASSLILASQETQY

j_gene: TRBJ2-1
v_gene: TRBV18
CDR3aa: ASSPLTSVSGSSYNEQF

j_gene: TRBJ1-4
v_gene: TRBV7-9
CDR3aa: ASSFNGMDHEKLF

j_gene: TRBJ2-1
v_gene: TRBV19
CDR3aa: ASSRLAGTLNYNEQF

j_gene: TRBJ2-1
v_gene: TRBV9
CDR3aa: ASSVTAGSSYNEQF

j_gene: TRBJ1-5
v_gene: TRBV20-1
CDR3aa: SARDPGHNNQPQH

j_gene: TRBJ2-5
v_gene: TRBV12-3/TRBV12-4
CDR3aa: ASSLGAQETQY

j_gene: TRBJ1-4
v_gene: TRBV7-2
CDR3aa: ASSLVVGQEKLF